The source of this T cell receptor (beta chain) is a study of blood T cell repertoires in COVID-19. Germline CDR1 LGHDT, CDR2 YNNKEL (reference sequence). With 5 bases removed from V and 0 bases from J, the gap between germline ends came to 14 bases. The CDR3 is 15 residues long. The protocol was immunoSEQ multiplex PCR, while the TCRdb copy is restricted to in-frame clones and leaves out a portion. The sample lists more than 150,000 clones; approximately 80% were seen once. Self-reported history from a screening survey and questionnaire set each donor's cohort. The clonotype comes from a man in his sixties who had been exposed to COVID-19. The sample comprised PBMCs or T cells enriched from blood (not recorded which). The V and J genes are TRBV3-1 (or the pseudogene TRBV3-2) and TRBJ2-7; D is possibly TRBD1 (7 bases). The CDR3 bases are TGTGCCAGCAGCTCCAGGGGGGCCGGCTCCTACGAGCAGTACTTC. Residues: CASSSRGAGSYEQYF.